This T cell receptor beta chain was recovered during a study of T cells in localized non-small cell lung cancer. Using immunoSEQ multiplex PCR, the repertoire was profiled, and TCRdb retains in-frame clones only, with some absent. Of roughly 17,000 clones in the sample, about 80% were seen once. The CDR3 contains 14 residues. V shed 3 bases and J 6 bases; nucleotides not matched to a gene: 4. Germline CDR1 is MGHRA and CDR2 is YSYEKL. This chain joins TRBV4-1 and TRBJ2-7, with 11 bases lining up with TRBD1. The sequencing used peripheral blood, collected before any cancer treatment. This TCR was sampled from a female donor at least 60 years old with stage I lung adenocarcinoma. CDR3 residues: CASSHRTGGSEQYF. The DNA of the CDR3 is TGCGCCAGCAGCCACCGGACAGGGGGCAGCGAGCAGTACTTC.